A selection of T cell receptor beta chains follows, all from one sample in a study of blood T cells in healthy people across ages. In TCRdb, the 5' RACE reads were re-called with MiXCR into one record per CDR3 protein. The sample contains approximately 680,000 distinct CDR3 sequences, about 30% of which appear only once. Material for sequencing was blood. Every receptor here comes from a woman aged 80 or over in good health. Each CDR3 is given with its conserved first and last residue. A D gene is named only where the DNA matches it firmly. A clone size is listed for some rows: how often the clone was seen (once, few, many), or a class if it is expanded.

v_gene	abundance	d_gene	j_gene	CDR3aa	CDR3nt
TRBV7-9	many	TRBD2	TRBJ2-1	CASSLASGARASGNNEQFF	TGTGCCAGCAGCTTAGCGTCGGGGGCTAGGGCTAGCGGGAACAATGAGCAGTTCTTC
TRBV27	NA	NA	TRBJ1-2	CASSPQRGRDYGYTF	TGTGCCAGCAGTCCCCAAAGGGGTCGGGATTATGGCTACACCTTC
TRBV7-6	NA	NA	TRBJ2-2	CASSFRQNTGELFF	TGTGCCAGCAGCTTTCGGCAAAACACCGGGGAGCTGTTTTTT
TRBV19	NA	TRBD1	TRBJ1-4	CATGNRGNEKLFF	TGTGCCACCGGGAACAGGGGGAACGAAAAACTGTTTTTT
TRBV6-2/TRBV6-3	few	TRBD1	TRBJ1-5	CASSRPGQVNQPQHF	TGTGCCAGCAGCCGACCGGGACAGGTAAATCAGCCCCAGCATTTT
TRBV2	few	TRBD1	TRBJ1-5	CASSAGQGQLRPQHF	TGTGCCAGCAGTGCCGGACAGGGACAACTAAGGCCCCAGCATTTT
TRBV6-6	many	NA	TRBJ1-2	CASLLRDTHGGYTF	TGTGCCAGCCTACTCCGGGACACCCACGGGGGCTACACCTTC
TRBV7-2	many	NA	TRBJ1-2	CASSSEDQVGYTF	TGTGCCAGCAGCTCAGAGGACCAAGTGGGCTACACCTTC
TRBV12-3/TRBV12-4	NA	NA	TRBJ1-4	CASSLKLSDTTNEKRFF	TGTGCCAGCAGCCTAAAGTTATCTGACACAACTAATGAAAAACGGTTTTTT
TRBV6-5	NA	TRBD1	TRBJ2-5	CASSYSQDREQTQYF	TGTGCCAGCAGTTACTCACAAGACAGGGAGCAGACCCAGTACTTC
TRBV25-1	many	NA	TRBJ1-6	CASSTPGTEYSPLHF	TGTGCCAGCAGTACTCCCGGGACGGAGTATTCACCCCTCCACTTT
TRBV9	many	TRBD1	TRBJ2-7	CASSVGGQGIYEQYF	TGTGCCAGCAGCGTAGGAGGACAGGGGATCTACGAGCAGTACTTC
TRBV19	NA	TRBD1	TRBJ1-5	CASSILGQGMIGSNQPQHF	TGTGCCAGTAGTATCCTGGGACAGGGCATGATCGGAAGCAATCAGCCCCAGCATTTT
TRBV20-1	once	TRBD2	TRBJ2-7	CSARAPGLALSYEQYF	TGCAGTGCTAGAGCACCGGGACTAGCACTTTCCTACGAGCAGTACTTC
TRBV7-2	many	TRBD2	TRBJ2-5	CASSLAGGGALETQYF	TGTGCCAGCAGCTTAGCGGGCGGGGGGGCCTTAGAGACCCAGTACTTC
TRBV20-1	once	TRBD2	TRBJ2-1	CSARDVTSGRPYNEQFF	TGCAGTGCTAGAGACGTGACTAGCGGGAGACCCTACAATGAGCAGTTCTTC
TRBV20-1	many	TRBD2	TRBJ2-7	CSARSGAYSYEQYF	TGCAGTGCTAGGAGCGGGGCCTACTCCTACGAGCAGTACTTC
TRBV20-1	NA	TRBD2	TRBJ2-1	CSATSGIDEQFF	TGCAGTGCTACTAGCGGGATCGATGAGCAGTTCTTC
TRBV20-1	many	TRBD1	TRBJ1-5	CSAEEDRGVDQPQHF	TGCAGTGCAGAGGAGGACAGGGGCGTCGATCAGCCCCAGCATTTT
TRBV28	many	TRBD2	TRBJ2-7	CASSLVGGSTGYEQYF	TGTGCCAGCAGTTTGGTCGGGGGGTCGACGGGATACGAGCAGTACTTC
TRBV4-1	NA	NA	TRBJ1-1	CASSLTRGSSNSEAFF	TGCGCCAGCAGCCTAACTAGGGGGAGCAGTAACAGTGAAGCTTTCTTT
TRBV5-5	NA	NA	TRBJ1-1	CASSLEVATEAFF	TGTGCCAGCAGCTTGGAAGTGGCCACTGAAGCTTTCTTT
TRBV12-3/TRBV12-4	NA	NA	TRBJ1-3	CASSRDMALGGNTIYF	TGTGCCAGCAGTCGGGACATGGCCCTGGGCGGAAACACCATATATTTT
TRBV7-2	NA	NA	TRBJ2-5	CASSLGASLETQYF	TGTGCCAGCAGCTTAGGGGCTAGCCTAGAGACCCAGTACTTC
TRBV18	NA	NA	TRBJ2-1	CASSPGSASYNEQFF	TGTGCCAGCTCACCAGGGAGTGCCTCCTACAATGAGCAGTTCTTC
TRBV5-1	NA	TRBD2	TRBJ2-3	CASSQPSGVTLWGLAGVTDTQYF	TGCGCCAGCAGCCAACCTAGCGGAGTAACATTGTGGGGACTAGCGGGGGTGACAGATACGCAGTATTTT
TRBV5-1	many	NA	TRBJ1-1	CASSSGRERMNTEAFF	TGCGCCAGCAGCTCTGGACGGGAACGGATGAACACTGAAGCTTTCTTT
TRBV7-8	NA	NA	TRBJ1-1	CASSLERGTEAFF	TGTGCCAGCAGCTTAGAGCGTGGAACTGAAGCTTTCTTT
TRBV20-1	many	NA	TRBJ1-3	CSARGPGNTIYF	TGCAGTGCCCGAGGACCCGGAAACACCATATATTTT
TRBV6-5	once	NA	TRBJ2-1	CASSETGPYNEQFF	TGTGCCAGCAGTGAGACAGGACCCTACAATGAGCAGTTCTTC
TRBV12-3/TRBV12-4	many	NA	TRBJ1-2	CASSQVGRLNYGYTF	TGTGCCAGCAGTCAGGTGGGGCGACTAAACTATGGCTACACCTTC
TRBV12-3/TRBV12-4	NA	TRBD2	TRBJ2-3	CASSLGGGSADTQYF	TGTGCCAGCAGTTTGGGGGGGGGGAGCGCAGATACGCAGTATTTT
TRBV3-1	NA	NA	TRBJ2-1	CASSQAPFKEQFF	TGTGCCAGCAGCCAAGCCCCTTTCAAAGAGCAGTTCTTC
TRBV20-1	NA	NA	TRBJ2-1	CSARPRERGSYNEQFF	TGCAGTGCTAGACCTCGGGAGCGCGGCTCCTACAATGAGCAGTTCTTC
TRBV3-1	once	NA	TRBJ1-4	CTSSQGLANEKLFF	TGTACCAGCAGCCAAGGTCTGGCTAATGAAAAACTGTTTTTT
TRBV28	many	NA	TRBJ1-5	CASRYNSLNQPQHF	TGTGCCAGCAGATATAACAGCCTCAATCAGCCCCAGCATTTT
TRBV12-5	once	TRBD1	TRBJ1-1	CASGVDRGNTEAFF	TGTGCTAGTGGTGTGGACAGGGGCAACACTGAAGCTTTCTTT
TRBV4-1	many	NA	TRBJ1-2	CASSQDLRGNYGYTF	TGCGCCAGCAGCCAAGACCTCAGGGGTAACTATGGCTACACCTTC
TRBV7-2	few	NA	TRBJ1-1	CASGTVAGEAFF	TGTGCCAGCGGGACGGTAGCTGGGGAAGCTTTCTTT
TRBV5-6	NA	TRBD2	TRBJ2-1	CASSFRGLAGYVYNEQFF	TGTGCCAGCAGCTTTAGGGGACTAGCGGGTTACGTTTACAATGAGCAGTTCTTC
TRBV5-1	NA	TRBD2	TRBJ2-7	CASSIGLAGVYEQYF	TGCGCCAGCAGCATCGGACTAGCGGGAGTCTACGAGCAGTACTTC
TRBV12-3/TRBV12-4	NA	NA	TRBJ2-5	CASGLRGGEGETQYF	TGTGCCAGCGGTCTTCGAGGGGGGGAGGGAGAGACCCAGTACTTC
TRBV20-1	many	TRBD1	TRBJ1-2	CSASPQGASGYTF	TGCAGTGCTAGCCCTCAGGGGGCTAGTGGCTACACCTTC
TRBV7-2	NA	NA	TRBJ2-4	CASSLPGTRLAKNIQYF	TGTGCCAGCAGCTTACCCGGGACACGGCTAGCCAAAAACATTCAGTACTTC
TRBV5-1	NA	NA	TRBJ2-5	CASSLRETQCF	TGCGCCAGCAGCTTGAGGGAGACCCAGTGCTTC